A selection of T cell receptor beta chains follows, all from one sample in a study of cytomegalovirus exposure and HLA in healthy donors. This table comes from immunoSEQ multiplex PCR, and its TCRdb copy is limited to in-frame clones, with some not included. The sample lists about 170,000 clones, almost 85% occurring once. Sequencing input: PBMCs. These receptors originate from a girl between 10 and 17 years old in good health and CMV-seropositive. CDR3s include the opening cysteine and the closing phenylalanine or tryptophan. The D gene is left open where the match is weak. Size is stated for part of the rows, as once, few or many counts, or as a class when the clone is expanded.

J gene	D gene	V gene	clone size	CDR3 protein	CDR3 DNA
TRBJ2-1	.	TRBV6-1	.	CASSDAEHREQFF	TGTGCCAGCAGTGACGCTGAACACAGGGAGCAGTTCTTC
TRBJ1-2	.	TRBV9	once	CAPAANYGYTF	TGTGCCCCCGCGGCCAACTATGGCTACACCTTC
TRBJ1-2	.	TRBV5-5	.	CASRTGYDGYTF	TGTGCCAGCAGGACAGGTTATGATGGCTACACCTTC
TRBJ1-2	.	TRBV27	.	CASSIQGQPPIYGYTF	TGTGCCAGCAGTATCCAAGGACAGCCGCCTATCTATGGCTACACCTTC
TRBJ2-3	TRBD2	TRBV29-1	once	CSVPGTSHLDTQYF	TGCAGCGTTCCCGGGACTAGCCATTTGGATACGCAGTATTTT
TRBJ1-5	.	TRBV30	.	CAGSEGENQPQHF	TGTGCCGGGAGCGAGGGAGAAAATCAGCCCCAGCATTTT
TRBJ2-5	TRBD1	TRBV27	.	CASSLQGEGRGPRGQYF	TGTGCCAGCAGTTTACAGGGAGAGGGCAGGGGGCCTAGGGGGCAGTACTTC
TRBJ1-1	.	TRBV7-8	.	CASSLLYGGPNTEAFF	TGTGCCAGCAGCTTACTTTATGGGGGCCCGAACACTGAAGCTTTCTTT
TRBJ1-6	.	TRBV5-1	.	CASSLETVSYNSPLHF	TGCGCCAGCAGCTTGGAAACGGTCTCCTATAATTCACCCCTCCACTTT
TRBJ1-4	.	TRBV7-8	.	CASKLNDRYLTNEKLFF	TGTGCCAGCAAACTTAATGACAGATATCTAACTAATGAAAAACTGTTTTTT
TRBJ2-1	.	TRBV5-1	once	CASSLRGPNNEQFF	TGCGCCAGCAGCTTGAGGGGCCCCAACAATGAGCAGTTCTTC
TRBJ2-3	TRBD2	TRBV5-4	.	CASSSWTSGRDTQYF	TGTGCCAGCAGCTCGTGGACTAGCGGGCGGGATACGCAGTATTTT
TRBJ1-3	.	TRBV11-3	once	CASSSWADGNTIYF	TGTGCCAGCAGCTCTTGGGCAGATGGAAACACCATATATTTT
TRBJ2-7	TRBD2	TRBV7-2	.	CASSPGGISYEQYF	TGTGCCAGCAGCCCGGGGGGAATCTCCTACGAGCAGTACTTC
TRBJ2-7	TRBD2	TRBV6-5	.	CATTRLAGAYEQYF	TGTGCCACCACCCGACTAGCGGGGGCCTACGAGCAGTACTTC
TRBJ2-6	.	TRBV6-5	.	CASSSSGANVLTF	TGTGCCAGCAGTTCGTCTGGGGCCAACGTCCTGACTTTC
TRBJ1-1	.	TRBV25-1	.	CASKPHRVGTEAFF	TGTGCCAGCAAACCCCACAGGGTGGGCACTGAAGCTTTCTTT
TRBJ1-5	.	TRBV2	.	CASRYRVPGRVIDHQPQHF	TGTGCCAGCAGATACAGGGTCCCGGGACGGGTGATCGATCATCAGCCCCAGCATTTT
TRBJ2-7	.	TRBV30	.	CAWSRGGSYEQYF	TGTGCCTGGAGTAGGGGGGGTAGCTACGAGCAGTACTTC
TRBJ1-4	TRBD1	TRBV30	.	CAWSRTGQIYEKLFF	TGTGCCTGGAGTAGGACGGGACAGATTTATGAAAAACTGTTTTTT
TRBJ1-5	TRBD1	TRBV5-5	.	CASSLRGIDRVSNQPQHF	TGTGCCAGCAGCTTAAGAGGCATCGACAGGGTTAGCAATCAGCCCCAGCATTTT
TRBJ2-1	TRBD2	TRBV7-2	few	CASSPSGGVRNEQFF	TGTGCCAGCAGCCCTAGCGGGGGGGTAAGGAATGAGCAGTTCTTC